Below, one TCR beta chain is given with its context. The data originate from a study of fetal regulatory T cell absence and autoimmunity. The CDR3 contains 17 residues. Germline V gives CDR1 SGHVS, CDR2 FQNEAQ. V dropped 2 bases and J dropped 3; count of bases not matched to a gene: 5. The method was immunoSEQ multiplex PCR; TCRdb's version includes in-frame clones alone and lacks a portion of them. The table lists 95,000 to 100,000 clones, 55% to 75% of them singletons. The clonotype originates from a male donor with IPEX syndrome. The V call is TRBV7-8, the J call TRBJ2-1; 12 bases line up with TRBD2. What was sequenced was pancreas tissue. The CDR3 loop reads CASSLRPSGRDYNEQFF. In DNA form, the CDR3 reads TGTGCCAGCAGCTTACGTCCTAGCGGGAGGGACTACAATGAGCAGTTCTTC.